A selection of T cell receptor beta chains follows, all from one sample in a study of blood T cells in healthy people across ages. TCRdb independently ran MiXCR on the 5' RACE reads; one entry per CDR3 protein. This sample has hundreds of thousands of distinct CDR3 sequences, with 32% found just once. The sequenced material came from blood. These receptor sequences come from a woman of 80 years or more in good health. Both conserved end residues are part of each CDR3. D genes are given only for firm matches. Clone size is not always given. Where it is, it says once, few, many or a class for expanded clones.

>NA|TRBJ2-7|NA|TRBV20-1
TGCAGTGCTAGTTCCATTATGGGGGCCCACTACGAGCAGTACTTC
CSASSIMGAHYEQYF
>NA|TRBJ2-7|NA|TRBV20-1
TGCAGTGCTAGAAAGACTAGGACGGACTACGGCGAGCAGTACTTC
CSARKTRTDYGEQYF
>NA|TRBJ1-2|TRBD1|TRBV5-1
TGCGCCAGCAGCTTAGGATTGACAGGGAGCTATGGCTACGCCTTC
CASSLGLTGSYGYAF
>many|TRBJ2-5|NA|TRBV4-2
TGTGCCAGCAGCCCACGGGGCGGAGAGACCCAGTACTTC
CASSPRGGETQYF
>many|TRBJ2-5|NA|TRBV7-2
TGTGCCAGCAGCTTAGAGGTGAAGACCCAGTACTTC
CASSLEVKTQYF
>NA|TRBJ2-3|TRBD1|TRBV7-9
TGTGCCAGCAGCTTACGAACACAGACAGGGCCAGATACGCAGTATTTT
CASSLRTQTGPDTQYF
>NA|TRBJ1-1|NA|TRBV12-3/TRBV12-4
TGTGCCAGCAGTTCAACCTTAGTCCGGACTGAAGCTTGCTTT
CASSSTLVRTEACF
>NA|TRBJ1-5|NA|TRBV2
TGTGCCAGCATGGGACATTCTAGCAATCAGCCCCAGCATTTT
CASMGHSSNQPQHF
>many|TRBJ2-7|NA|TRBV20-1
TGCAGTGCTGCCAACAGTATGCTTGGGGAGCAGTACTTC
CSAANSMLGEQYF
>NA|TRBJ2-7|NA|TRBV4-1
TGCGCCAGCAGCCAAGGCCTGAGACAGGCCAGCTCCTACGAGCAGTACTTC
CASSQGLRQASSYEQYF
>many|TRBJ1-1|TRBD1|TRBV20-1
TGCAGTGCTCCACAGGGGGTGAACACTGAAGCTTTCTTT
CSAPQGVNTEAFF
>many|TRBJ2-3|NA|TRBV4-1
TGCGCCAGCAGCCAAGATAGGAGCCAAGCTTGGGGCACAGATACGCAGTATTTT
CASSQDRSQAWGTDTQYF
>NA|TRBJ2-7|TRBD1|TRBV20-1
TGCAGTGCTATGAGGGATGACAGGGGGCGGGGAGAGCAGTACTTC
CSAMRDDRGRGEQYF
>NA|TRBJ1-5|NA|TRBV5-4
TGTGCCAGCAGCTCCGGAGGGATCGCGCCCCAGCATTTT
CASSSGGIAPQHF
>once|TRBJ2-3|NA|TRBV7-2
TGTGCCAGCAGCTCCATGGGTACTAGCACAGATACGCAGTATTTT
CASSSMGTSTDTQYF
>many|TRBJ1-5|NA|TRBV7-9
TGTGCCAGCAGCGAAGCCGGGATCAGCAATCAGCCCCAGCATTTT
CASSEAGISNQPQHF
>few|TRBJ2-7|TRBD2|TRBV29-1
TGCAGCGTTGAAGAAACGGGCGGGAGTCCCTCCGAGCAGTACTTC
CSVEETGGSPSEQYF
>NA|TRBJ2-7|NA|TRBV5-1
TGCGCCAGCAGCTCGGGGCCGGGACGATCAGCCTACGAGCAGTACTTC
CASSSGPGRSAYEQYF
>many|TRBJ2-3|NA|TRBV3-1
TGTGCCAGCAGCCAAGATAAGCGTTTCACAGATACGCAGTATTTT
CASSQDKRFTDTQYF
>many|TRBJ1-2|TRBD1|TRBV24-1
TGTGCCACCAGTGCTCTTGACAGGGGCTATGGCTACACCTTC
CATSALDRGYGYTF
>NA|TRBJ2-7|NA|TRBV18
TGTGCCAGCTCACCAACACGATCCGGGAATGAGCAGTACTTC
CASSPTRSGNEQYF
>many|TRBJ2-5|TRBD2|TRBV7-2
TGTGCCAGCAGCTTAGGGGGACTAGAAGAGACCCAGTACTTC
CASSLGGLEETQYF
>many|TRBJ1-4|NA|TRBV5-1
TGCGCCAGCAGCCGGGACGGCAAAGCAACTAATGAAAAACTGTTTTTT
CASSRDGKATNEKLFF
>once|TRBJ2-1|NA|TRBV20-1
TGCAGTGCTAGAGCTTCCGGGAGACTTTACAATGAGCAGTTCTTC
CSARASGRLYNEQFF
>many|TRBJ1-4|NA|TRBV5-1
TGCGCCAGCAGCCAGACAGGAGGCCTTGCAACTAATGAAAAACTGTTTTTT
CASSQTGGLATNEKLFF
>NA|TRBJ1-5|NA|TRBV3-1
TGTGCCAGCAGCCAAGACGGCACCTCGAGGGAGCCCCAGCATTTT
CASSQDGTSREPQHF
>NA|TRBJ1-2|NA|TRBV25-1
TGTGCCAGCAGGAGACGGCCAAAAAACTATGGCTACACCTTC
CASRRRPKNYGYTF
>many|TRBJ2-3|TRBD1|TRBV5-1
TGCGCCAGCAGCGTCAGGGGGCAAGTGACAGATACGCAGTATTTT
CASSVRGQVTDTQYF
>many|TRBJ2-1|TRBD2|TRBV20-1
TGCAGTGCTAGAGATCACGGGACTAGCGGGGGTCGGGCGCAGTTCTTC
CSARDHGTSGGRAQFF
>few|TRBJ1-1|NA|TRBV6-1
TGTGCCAGCAGGACGGGGATATCTGTGAACACTGAAGCTTTCTTT
CASRTGISVNTEAFF
>many|TRBJ2-3|NA|TRBV7-3
TGTGCCAGCAGCCCAAGACCGACCCGACAAATTGCGCAGTATTTT
CASSPRPTRQIAQYF